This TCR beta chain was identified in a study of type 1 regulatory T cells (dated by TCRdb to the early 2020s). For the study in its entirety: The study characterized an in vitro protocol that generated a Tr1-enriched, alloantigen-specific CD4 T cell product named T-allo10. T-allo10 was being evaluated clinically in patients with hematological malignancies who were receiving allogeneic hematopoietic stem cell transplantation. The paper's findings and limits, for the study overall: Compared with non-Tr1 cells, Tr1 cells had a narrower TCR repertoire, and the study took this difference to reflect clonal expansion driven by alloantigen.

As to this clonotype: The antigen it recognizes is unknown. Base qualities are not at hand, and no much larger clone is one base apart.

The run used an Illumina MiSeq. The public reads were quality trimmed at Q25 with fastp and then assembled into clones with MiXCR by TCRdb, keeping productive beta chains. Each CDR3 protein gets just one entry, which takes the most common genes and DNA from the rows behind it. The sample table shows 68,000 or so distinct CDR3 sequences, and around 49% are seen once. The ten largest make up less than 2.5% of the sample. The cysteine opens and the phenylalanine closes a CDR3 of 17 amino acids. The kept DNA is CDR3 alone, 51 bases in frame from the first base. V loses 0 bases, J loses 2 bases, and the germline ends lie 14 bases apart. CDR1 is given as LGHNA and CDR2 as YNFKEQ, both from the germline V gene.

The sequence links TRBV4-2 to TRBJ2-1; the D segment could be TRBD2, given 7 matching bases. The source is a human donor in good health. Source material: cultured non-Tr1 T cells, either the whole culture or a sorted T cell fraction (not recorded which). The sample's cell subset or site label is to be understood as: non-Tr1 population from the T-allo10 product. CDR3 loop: CASSQDGSGGPYNEQFF. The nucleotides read TGTGCCAGCAGCCAAGATGGCTCGGGGGGCCCCTACAATGAGCAGTTCTTC.